Listed below are T cell receptor beta chains from one sample, sequenced in a study of human T cells and chemical hapten exposure. TCRdb reprocessed the RACE reads via MiXCR and lists one record per CDR3 protein. Of 350,000 or so distinct CDR3 sequences in the sample, 6% to 8.5% were seen once. The specimen was whole blood, collected in connection with sensitization to the hapten diphenylcyclopropenone (DPC). The receptors here all came from a woman in her late teens or twenties with alopecia areata. Some clones in this sample may be carry-over from other donors' samples. Each CDR3 is given with its conserved first and last residue. A D gene is named only where the DNA matches it firmly. Clone sizes are given selectively: once, few, many, or a class where the clone is expanded.

D: TRBD1; V: TRBV20-1; J: TRBJ2-3; size: few; CDR3: CSAHDRVRTDTQYF; DNA: TGCAGTGCTCATGACAGGGTCCGCACAGATACGCAGTATTTT
D: TRBD2; V: TRBV4-1; J: TRBJ2-6; size: few; CDR3: CASSELPGLAATGANVLTF; DNA: TGCGCCAGCAGCGAACTCCCGGGACTAGCGGCTACTGGGGCCAACGTCCTGACTTTC
D: TRBD1; V: TRBV3-1; J: TRBJ2-7; size: few; CDR3: CASSHPDRRSSYEQYF; DNA: TGTGCCAGCAGCCACCCGGACAGGAGGAGCTCCTACGAGCAGTACTTC
D: TRBD2; V: TRBV10-3; J: TRBJ2-3; size: .; CDR3: CATIHSGDRTDTQYF; DNA: TGTGCCACTATCCATAGCGGGGACCGCACAGATACGCAGTATTTT
D: TRBD2; V: TRBV5-6; J: TRBJ2-7; size: .; CDR3: CASSLIAGGNEQYF; DNA: TGTGCCAGCAGCTTGATAGCGGGGGGGAACGAGCAGTACTTC
D: .; V: TRBV12-3/TRBV12-4; J: TRBJ2-1; size: many; CDR3: CASSLRLRPLFYNEQFF; DNA: TGTGCCAGCAGTTTGAGGCTTCGACCCCTTTTCTACAATGAGCAGTTCTTC
D: .; V: TRBV6-2/TRBV6-3; J: TRBJ2-6; size: many; CDR3: CATRTSGANVLTF; DNA: TGTGCCACCAGGACATCTGGGGCCAACGTCCTGACTTTC
D: .; V: TRBV28; J: TRBJ1-2; size: few; CDR3: CASSLLFSGVRGYTF; DNA: TGTGCCAGCAGTTTATTGTTTTCTGGAGTAAGGGGCTACACCTTC
D: .; V: TRBV6-7; J: TRBJ2-7; size: few; CDR3: CASIPGYLLHEQYF; DNA: TGTGCCAGCATCCCGGGCTACCTTCTCCACGAGCAGTACTTC
D: TRBD2; V: TRBV6-2/TRBV6-3; J: TRBJ2-3; size: few; CDR3: CASSYGTLAGGPSIDTDTQYF; DNA: TGTGCCAGCAGTTATGGGACGTTAGCGGGGGGACCAAGCATCGACACAGATACGCAGTATTTT
D: .; V: TRBV9; J: TRBJ2-6; size: many; CDR3: CASSVERGTGANVLTF; DNA: TGTGCCAGCAGCGTAGAGAGGGGGACTGGGGCCAACGTCCTGACTTTC
D: TRBD2; V: TRBV4-2; J: TRBJ2-3; size: few; CDR3: CASSQELSGGRTSSTDTQYF; DNA: TGTGCCAGCAGCCAAGAACTGAGCGGGGGGCGGACTTCTAGCACAGATACGCAGTATTTT
D: .; V: TRBV12-3/TRBV12-4; J: TRBJ2-3; size: few; CDR3: CASSLLSSLDTQYF; DNA: TGTGCCAGCAGTTTATTATCAAGTCTGGATACGCAGTATTTT
D: TRBD1; V: TRBV20-1; J: TRBJ2-6; size: .; CDR3: CSATTGGAGANVLTF; DNA: TGCAGTGCGACCACAGGGGGCGCTGGGGCCAACGTCCTGACTTTC
D: TRBD1; V: TRBV3-1; J: TRBJ1-4; size: once; CDR3: CASSQGQGANYVEKLFF; DNA: TGTGCCAGCAGCCAAGGACAGGGGGCAAACTACGTGGAAAAACTGTTTTTT
D: .; V: TRBV7-6; J: TRBJ2-1; size: .; CDR3: CASSLAVGNEQFF; DNA: TGTGCCAGCAGCTTAGCGGTGGGAAATGAGCAGTTCTTC
D: TRBD2; V: TRBV5-1; J: TRBJ2-5; size: .; CDR3: CASSFNSGGETQYF; DNA: TGCGCCAGCAGCTTTAACTCGGGGGGAGAGACCCAGTACTTC
D: .; V: TRBV6-6; J: TRBJ2-5; size: many; CDR3: CASKSGETQYF; DNA: TGTGCCAGCAAGTCGGGAGAGACCCAGTACTTC
D: .; V: TRBV29-1; J: TRBJ2-7; size: many; CDR3: CSVVVRGPAGPEQYF; DNA: TGCAGCGTTGTCGTCCGCGGCCCGGCAGGTCCGGAGCAGTACTTC
D: TRBD1; V: TRBV18; J: TRBJ1-5; size: .; CDR3: CASRQGPGQPQHF; DNA: TGTGCCAGCCGACAGGGCCCGGGTCAGCCCCAGCATTTT
D: .; V: TRBV20-1; J: TRBJ1-1; size: few; CDR3: CSAKGVGRLNTEAFF; DNA: TGCAGTGCCAAAGGGGTGGGACGGTTGAACACTGAAGCTTTCTTT
D: TRBD1; V: TRBV2; J: TRBJ1-5; size: .; CDR3: CASRQEAGGDQPQHF; DNA: TGTGCCAGCAGACAAGAGGCAGGGGGGGATCAGCCCCAGCATTTT
D: .; V: TRBV7-9; J: TRBJ2-3; size: few; CDR3: CASSSQVTAASTDTQYF; DNA: TGTGCCAGCAGCTCCCAAGTAACCGCGGCCAGCACAGATACGCAGTATTTT
D: .; V: TRBV25-1; J: TRBJ1-4; size: .; CDR3: CASSLGREEKLFF; DNA: TGTGCCAGCAGCTTAGGGAGGGAGGAAAAACTGTTTTTT
D: .; V: TRBV7-2; J: TRBJ2-3; size: many; CDR3: CASSAADLESTDTQYF; DNA: TGTGCCAGCAGCGCTGCGGACCTAGAAAGCACAGATACGCAGTATTTT
D: TRBD2; V: TRBV10-3; J: TRBJ2-3; size: few; CDR3: CAISGGKRGIRTDPTYTQYF; DNA: TGTGCCATCAGTGGGGGAAAGCGGGGTATACGAACAGATCCCACCTATACGCAGTATTTT
D: .; V: TRBV12-5; J: TRBJ2-2; size: .; CDR3: CATEKAGNTGELFF; DNA: TGTGCTACCGAGAAAGCAGGGAACACCGGGGAGCTGTTTTTT
D: .; V: TRBV6-2/TRBV6-3; J: TRBJ2-1; size: few; CDR3: CASSSPSGLSYNEQFF; DNA: TGTGCCAGCAGTTCCCCGTCAGGGCTCTCCTACAATGAGCAGTTCTTC
D: .; V: TRBV7-2; J: TRBJ2-3; size: .; CDR3: CASSNPLRGSTDTQYF; DNA: TGTGCCAGCAGCAACCCCCTCCGAGGAAGCACAGATACGCAGTATTTT
D: TRBD2; V: TRBV10-3; J: TRBJ2-3; size: many; CDR3: CAIRTAGTDTQYF; DNA: TGTGCCATCAGGACAGCGGGGACAGATACGCAGTATTTT
D: TRBD1; V: TRBV3-1; J: TRBJ2-2; size: .; CDR3: CASSQGQGDTGELFF; DNA: TGTGCCAGCAGCCAAGGACAGGGCGACACCGGGGAGCTGTTTTTT
D: .; V: TRBV27; J: TRBJ1-3; size: .; CDR3: CASSSTVFSGNTIYF; DNA: TGTGCCAGCAGTTCGACAGTCTTCTCTGGAAACACCATATATTTT
D: .; V: TRBV29-1; J: TRBJ2-5; size: many; CDR3: CSVPVAAETQYF; DNA: TGCAGCGTGCCAGTGGCCGCGGAGACCCAGTACTTC
D: TRBD1; V: TRBV24-1; J: TRBJ2-1; size: few; CDR3: CATSKQGAQASNEQFF; DNA: TGTGCCACCTCTAAACAGGGGGCGCAGGCTAGTAATGAGCAGTTCTTC
D: .; V: TRBV4-3; J: TRBJ1-2; size: many; CDR3: CASSQDWGGYGYTF; DNA: TGCGCCAGCAGCCAAGATTGGGGCGGCTATGGCTACACCTTC
D: .; V: TRBV6-1; J: TRBJ1-1; size: few; CDR3: CASSEAARGIEAFF; DNA: TGTGCCAGCAGTGAAGCGGCCAGGGGTATTGAAGCTTTCTTT
D: TRBD2; V: TRBV9; J: TRBJ2-6; size: many; CDR3: CASSVDKRGSSGANVLTF; DNA: TGTGCCAGCAGCGTAGATAAGCGGGGGAGCTCTGGGGCCAACGTCCTGACTTTC
D: TRBD2; V: TRBV5-1; J: TRBJ2-5; size: many; CDR3: CASSERTSAGTQYF; DNA: TGCGCCAGCAGCGAAAGGACTAGCGCCGGCACCCAGTACTTC
D: .; V: TRBV12-3/TRBV12-4; J: TRBJ1-5; size: many; CDR3: CDRAHQPQHF; DNA: TGTGATCGGGCCCATCAGCCCCAGCATTTT
D: .; V: TRBV7-3; J: TRBJ2-1; size: few; CDR3: CASSLDYRYNEQFF; DNA: TGTGCCAGCAGTCTGGACTATCGGTACAATGAGCAGTTCTTC
D: .; V: TRBV4-3; J: TRBJ2-3; size: many; CDR3: CASSQDTGMNTDTQYF; DNA: TGCGCCAGCAGCCAAGATACGGGAATGAACACAGATACGCAGTATTTT
D: TRBD1; V: TRBV27; J: TRBJ1-4; size: .; CDR3: CASRLAQQGRKEKLFF; DNA: TGTGCCAGCAGACTCGCCCAACAGGGGCGGAAAGAAAAACTGTTTTTT
D: TRBD1; V: TRBV6-6; J: TRBJ2-1; size: few; CDR3: CASSYGTGRLNEQFF; DNA: TGTGCCAGCAGTTATGGGACAGGGAGGCTAAATGAGCAGTTCTTC
D: .; V: TRBV7-2; J: TRBJ2-1; size: .; CDR3: CASSLALGDEQFF; DNA: TGTGCCAGCAGCTTAGCGCTGGGCGATGAGCAGTTCTTC
D: TRBD1; V: TRBV5-1; J: TRBJ1-5; size: .; CDR3: CASSDGTAGNQPQHF; DNA: TGCGCCAGCAGCGACGGGACAGCCGGCAATCAGCCCCAGCATTTT
D: .; V: TRBV12-3/TRBV12-4; J: TRBJ1-6; size: many; CDR3: CASSLLGSPLHF; DNA: TGTGCCAGCAGTCTCCTAGGGTCACCCCTCCACTTT
D: .; V: TRBV29-1; J: TRBJ1-3; size: few; CDR3: CSVRPSGNTIYF; DNA: TGCAGCGTTCGGCCCTCTGGAAACACCATATATTTT
D: TRBD1; V: TRBV25-1; J: TRBJ2-7; size: few; CDR3: CASRVTGDKKYCYEQYF; DNA: TGTGCCAGCAGAGTGACAGGGGATAAGAAATATTGCTACGAGCAGTACTTC
D: .; V: TRBV29-1; J: TRBJ1-2; size: .; CDR3: CSVQRQGRGGYTF; DNA: TGCAGCGTTCAGCGCCAGGGAAGAGGAGGCTACACCTTC